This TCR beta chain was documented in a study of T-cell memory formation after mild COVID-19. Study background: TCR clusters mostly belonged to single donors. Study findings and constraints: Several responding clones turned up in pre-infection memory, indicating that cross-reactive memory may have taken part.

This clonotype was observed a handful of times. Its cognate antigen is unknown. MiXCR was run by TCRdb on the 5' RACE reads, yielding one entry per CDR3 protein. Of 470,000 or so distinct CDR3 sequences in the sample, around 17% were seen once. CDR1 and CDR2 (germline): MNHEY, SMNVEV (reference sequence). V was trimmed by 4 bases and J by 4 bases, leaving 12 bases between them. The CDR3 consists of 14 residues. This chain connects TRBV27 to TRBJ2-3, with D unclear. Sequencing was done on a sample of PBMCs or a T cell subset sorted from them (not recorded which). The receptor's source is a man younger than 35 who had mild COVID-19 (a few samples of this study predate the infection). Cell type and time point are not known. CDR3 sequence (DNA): TGTGCCAGCAGTTCCCACGAGCAGGCAGATACGCAGTATTTT. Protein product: CASSSHEQADTQYF.